This is a list of T cell receptor beta chains from one sample in a study of T cells after posttransplantation cyclophosphamide. Assay: immunoSEQ multiplex PCR; the TCRdb copy retains only in-frame clones and omits some. The repertoire consists of about 1,600 clones, with 67% occurring once and the leading ten covering 35% to 45%. The sample here was CD8+ T cells sorted from PBMCs, taken after allogeneic stem cell transplant with posttransplant cyclophosphamide. Every receptor here comes from a male patient in his thirties who received an allogeneic stem cell transplant from a related donor, was CMV-positive, and had acute GVHD only. A subset of T cells may come from the graft donor. Each CDR3 is given with its conserved first and last residue. A D gene is named only where the DNA matches it firmly. A clone size is listed for some rows: how often the clone was seen (once, few, many), or a class if it is expanded.

cdr3_aa cdr3_nt clone_size v_call d_call j_call
CASTPPRVGRGYSNQPQHF TGTGCCAGCACCCCCCCTCGGGTAGGGAGGGGGTATAGCAATCAGCCCCAGCATTTT few TRBV27 . TRBJ1-5
CASSIAHTGVPAYNEQFF TGTGCCAGTAGTATAGCCCACACAGGGGTTCCCGCCTACAATGAGCAGTTCTTC . TRBV19 TRBD1 TRBJ2-1
CASSPDRGPLHF TGTGCCAGCAGCCCTGACAGGGGACCCCTCCACTTT . TRBV7-9 TRBD1 TRBJ1-6
CASSLVASGRETQYF TGTGCCAGCAGCTTAGTTGCTAGCGGGCGGGAGACCCAGTACTTC . TRBV7-8 TRBD2 TRBJ2-5
CASSWRRNTEAFF TGTGCCAGCAGCTGGAGGCGGAACACTGAAGCTTTCTTT . TRBV7-8 . TRBJ1-1
CASSERWGPSGDTQYF TGTGCCAGCAGTGAGAGATGGGGGCCTTCGGGAGATACGCAGTATTTT few TRBV2 . TRBJ2-3
CASSNTGTGGWGTEAFF TGTGCCAGCAGCAACACCGGGACAGGGGGATGGGGCACTGAAGCTTTCTTT . TRBV7-9 TRBD1 TRBJ1-1
CASSQGLGGTNEAFF TGCGCCAGCAGCCAAGGTCTTGGGGGGACGAATGAAGCTTTCTTT . TRBV4-3 . TRBJ1-1
CASSQDQGSGDYEQYF TGCGCCAGCAGCCAAGATCAGGGTAGCGGGGACTACGAGCAGTACTTC . TRBV4-1 TRBD2 TRBJ2-7
CASSLSGTSDFYNEQFF TGCGCCAGCAGCTTGTCCGGGACTAGCGATTTCTACAATGAGCAGTTCTTC medium-sized TRBV5-1 TRBD2 TRBJ2-1
CASSSGQGRTNEKLFF TGTGCCAGTAGTTCAGGACAGGGTAGGACTAATGAAAAACTGTTTTTT . TRBV19 TRBD1 TRBJ1-4
CASSTGTVRAYNSPLHF TGTGCCAGCAGTACCGGGACAGTTCGGGCCTATAATTCACCCCTCCACTTT . TRBV27 TRBD1 TRBJ1-6
CASSQEMGHYEQYF TGCGCCAGCAGCCAAGAGATGGGACACTACGAGCAGTACTTC . TRBV4-1 . TRBJ2-7
CASSEVTGIGYEQYF TGTGCCAGCAGTGAGGTGACAGGGATCGGCTACGAGCAGTACTTC . TRBV6-1 TRBD1 TRBJ2-7
CASSQYIGTGGNTEAFF TGCGCCAGCAGCCAATATATCGGGACAGGTGGGAACACTGAAGCTTTCTTT . TRBV4-1 TRBD1 TRBJ1-1
CASSELQGGNEQFF TGTGCCAGCAGTGAACTCCAGGGAGGCAATGAGCAGTTCTTC . TRBV6-1 . TRBJ2-1
CASSGGQTAYEQYF TGTGCCAGCAGTGGGGGACAGACCGCCTACGAGCAGTACTTC . TRBV27 TRBD1 TRBJ2-7
CASSIRTGTNTEAFF TGTGCCAGCAGCATAAGGACAGGCACGAACACTGAAGCTTTCTTT . TRBV7-2 TRBD1 TRBJ1-1
CASSLSTLAGDTQYF TGTGCCAGCAGTTTATCGACACTAGCGGGGGATACGCAGTATTTT . TRBV27 TRBD2 TRBJ2-3